Listed here are 9 T cell receptor beta chains from one sample, sequenced in a study of OX40 agonist ivuxolimab in advanced cancers. The method was immunoSEQ multiplex PCR; TCRdb's version includes in-frame clones alone and lacks a portion of them. The sample comprises 80,000 to 90,000 clones, about 80% of which are singletons, and 1.5% to 2% rests with the top ten. The material was CD4+ or CD8+ T cells sorted from blood, obtained in a trial of the OX40 agonist ivuxolimab. These receptors were taken from an adult with an advanced solid tumor such as melanoma, head and neck, liver or kidney cancer.

The chain employs TRBV28 and TRBJ1-2; TRBD1 might be the D (6 bases). This CDR3 region has 14 residues. Trimming removed 6 bases from V and 4 bases from J, with 15 bases in between. Germline V CDR1 and CDR2: MDHEN, SYDVKM. CDR3 in amino acids: CASSLGGRRYGYTF. In DNA, the CDR3 is TGTGCCAGCAGCCTTGGGGGGCGTCGCTATGGCTACACCTTC.

This chain links TRBV28 with TRBJ1-1; 10 bases are shared with TRBD1. The CDR3 is 17 amino acids. V lost 5 bases and J lost 1; bases outside the gene matches: 10. Germline values: CDR1 MDHEN, CDR2 SYDVKM. The CDR3 region is CASSLSGQGIANTEAFF. The CDR3 bases are TGTGCCAGCAGTCTTTCGGGACAGGGGATTGCGAACACTGAAGCTTTCTTT.

The V gene is TRBV10-3, the J gene TRBJ1-5; TRBD1 aligns across 7 bases. The junction had 11 bases not matched to a gene; V was cut back by 8 bases and J by 4 bases. Germline loops: CDR1 ENHRY, CDR2 SYGVKD. This CDR3 has 15 residues. CDR3 sequence (DNA): TGTGCCATCCAAATGTCCCGGGACAGTAATCAGCCCCAGCATTTT. Translation gives CAIQMSRDSNQPQHF.

The chain carries TRBV28 and TRBJ2-3; D is perhaps TRBD1 (6 bases). The CDR3 spans 15 residues. The germline V gene encodes CDR1 MDHEN and CDR2 SYDVKM. V was trimmed by 2 bases and J by 3 bases, leaving 12 bases between them. The CDR3 loop is CASSLQGPPTDTQYF. Written as DNA, the CDR3 is TGTGCCAGCAGTTTACAGGGGCCCCCGACAGATACGCAGTATTTT.

This clone appeared a single time. This chain uses TRBV18 with TRBJ2-1, with D perhaps matching TRBD2 (6 bases). The V gene's germline CDR1 is KGHSH and CDR2 LQKENI. CDR3 length: 13 amino acids. V was shortened by 6 bases and J by 2 bases, with 8 bases between the two germline ends. CDR3 DNA sequence: TGTGCCAGCTCGGAGGGAGCCTACAATGAGCAGTTCTTC. The encoded protein is CASSEGAYNEQFF.

The chain has TRBV4-3 and TRBJ1-5; 9 bases are a match to TRBD1. CDR3 length equals 17 residues. Germline V gene data show CDR1 as LGHNA and CDR2 as YSLEER. V lost 0 bases and J lost 0; bases outside the gene matches: 3. The CDR3 spells CASSQDRTGASNQPQHF. Here the CDR3 DNA reads TGCGCCAGCAGCCAAGATCGGACAGGGGCTAGCAATCAGCCCCAGCATTTT.

The count of this clone is one. The rearrangement links TRBV6-1 to TRBJ1-5; the match to TRBD1 covers 8 bases. The CDR3 runs to 16 residues. The germline CDR1 and CDR2 sequences are MNHNS and SASEGT. Trimming removed 2 bases from V and 4 bases from J; junction bases left unmatched: 7. The CDR3 nucleotides are TGTGCCAGCAGTGAATCCTCCGGGACAGGTAATCAGCCCCAGCATTTT. The encoded protein is CASSESSGTGNQPQHF.

The rearrangement joins TRBV7-8 to TRBJ1-6; D uncertain. The CDR3 runs 17 residues. V shed 0 bases and J shed 6 bases, with 15 bases lying between them. Germline lookup yields CDR1 SGHVS and CDR2 FQNEAQ. CDR3 sequence reads: CASSLARIVLANSPLHF. Written as DNA, the CDR3 is TGTGCCAGCAGCTTAGCGAGAATTGTTCTTGCTAATTCACCCCTCCACTTT.

The gene calls are TRBV6-1 and TRBJ2-2; D is possibly TRBD1 (5 bases). Deletions cut 6 bases from V and 7 bases from J, with 15 bases between. From germline, CDR1 is MNHNS and CDR2 SASEGT. This CDR3 is 14 amino acids long. CDR3 loop: CASSPIYRGGELFF. In DNA, the CDR3 is TGTGCCAGCAGCCCGATTTATAGGGGCGGGGAGCTGTTTTTT.